The 27 T cell receptor beta chains below come from one sample, sequenced in a study of persistence of HIV-infected CD4 T cells. The stimulus was an HIV-1 Gag 15-mer peptide pool, about 1.1 ug/peptide/mL. Responding CD4+ T cells were sorted by upregulation of both CD40 ligand and CD69. The libraries were made with immunoSEQ version 4 in survey mode. Clones were read by immunoSEQ multiplex PCR, and TCRdb kept only the in-frame ones, dropping some. This table holds fewer than 15,000 clones, about 70% found once. Antigens for these TCRs are unknown. The source was CD4+ T cells sorted from PBMCs after approximately 20-hour stimulation, collected from a patient who received antiretroviral therapy. These receptors originate from an adult man with HIV who was CMV-seropositive.

Comments on this clone: This sample also contains other DNA sequences that code for the same CDR3. The chain couples TRBV7-3 to TRBJ2-3; 8 positions match TRBD1. In germline, CDR1 is SGHTA, CDR2 FQGTGA. The CDR3 runs 15 residues. The J segment lost 0 bases and the V segment lost 6 bases, leaving 5 bases of the junction unmatched. The CDR3 here is CASSPRTGSTDTQYF. CDR3 nucleotide sequence: TGTGCCAGCAGTCCCCGGACAGGGAGCACAGATACGCAGTATTTT.

In this sample, this clone turned up a few times. The V call is TRBV7-9, the J call TRBJ1-1; the D is unclear. V lost 3 bases to trimming and J lost 0 bases, with 5 bases between them. The length of the CDR3 is 13 residues. Germline V gene lookup returns CDR1 SEHNR and CDR2 FQNEAQ (reference sequence). The CDR3 DNA sequence: TGTGCCAGCAGCTTTGACTTGAACACTGAAGCTTTCTTT. Protein: CASSFDLNTEAFF.

The gene calls are TRBV21-1 and TRBJ2-3; the table's D call, TRBD2, has no DNA check behind it. TRBV21-1 is marked as a pseudogene. This CDR3 is built from 17 residues. Here the CDR3 DNA reads TGTGCCAGCAGCACGGGACTTCACCCACGCCCCACAGATACGCAGTATTTT. Protein: CASSTGLHPRPTDTQYF.

The rearrangement links TRBV7-3 to TRBJ2-2; no reliable D call. Trimming removed 5 bases from V and 1 base from J, with 8 bases in between. CDR1 is SGHTA and CDR2 is FQGTGA in the germline V gene. CDR3 length: 14 residues. CDR3 residues: CASSPAGNTGELFF. The DNA for the CDR3 is TGTGCCAGCAGCCCCGCAGGGAACACCGGGGAGCTGTTTTTT.

A note on this clone: Without the conserved terminal phenylalanine or tryptophan, this CDR3 likely stems from a read error. The limits of the CDR3 on the DNA are not certain, so only TCRdb's listed CDR3 is given. This rearrangement joins TRBV6-5 to TRBJ2-7. The CDR3 sequence runs 11 residues, both termini included. The germline V gene has CDR1 MNHEY and CDR2 SVGAGI. The CDR3 is CASSQLGRIVY.

This rearrangement joins TRBV6-1 to TRBJ1-4; 12 positions agree with TRBD1. In germline, CDR1 is MNHNS, CDR2 SASEGT. The CDR3 has 14 residues. V lost 2 bases and J lost 10; bases outside the gene matches: 2. CDR3 bases: TGTGCCAGCAGTGAATGGGACAGGGGGCGAAAACTGTTTTTT. Protein sequence: CASSEWDRGRKLFF.

V gene TRBV29-1 combines with J gene TRBJ2-1, with 10 bases fitting TRBD2. V was pared by 8 bases and J by 7 bases, with 14 bases of the junction left unmatched. Germline CDR1 SQVTM, CDR2 ANQGSEA. CDR3 size: 15 residues. CDR3 bases: TGCAGCCTTGGACTAGCGGTGAGGGGGAGGAATGAGCAGTTCTTC. Protein product: CSLGLAVRGRNEQFF.

The chain joins TRBV18 to TRBJ1-6, with D unresolved. This CDR3 has 16 residues. V was shortened by 3 bases and J by 9 bases, with 18 bases between the two germline ends. Germline-derived CDR1 and CDR2 are KGHSH and LQKENI. In DNA form, the CDR3 reads TGTGCCAGCTCACCTCCTACCGGACGTTCCATTTCACCCCTCCACTTT. Protein product: CASSPPTGRSISPLHF.

This clone has just one count. This CDR3 is CAISRDGNYGYTF. DNA for the CDR3: TGTGCCATCAGTCGGGACGGAAACTATGGCTACACCTTC. The chain is built from TRBV10-3 and TRBJ1-2, with D possibly TRBD1 on 5 matching bases. The length of the CDR3 is 13 residues. The germline CDR1 and CDR2 sequences are ENHRY and SYGVKD. Between the trimmed V and J ends, which lost 5 bases and 2 bases, there was a span of 9 bases.

This clone appeared once. This chain joins TRBV18 and TRBJ2-1, with no clear D. The V gene's germline CDR1 is KGHSH and CDR2 LQKENI. The CDR3 covers 17 residues. Trimming removed 3 bases at V and 2 bases at J, with 17 bases between. The CDR3 DNA reads TGTGCCAGCTCACCCCTCCTCACGGCAGGTCCCTACAATGAGCAGTTCTTC. Translation: CASSPLLTAGPYNEQFF. The full variable domain, its missing parts supplied by reference TRBV18 and TRBJ2-1, is NAGVMQNPRHLVRRRGQEARLRCSPMKGHSHVYWYRQLPEEGLKFMVYLQKENIIDESGMPKERFSAEFPKEGPSILRIQQVVRGDSAAYFCASSPLLTAGPYNEQFFGPGTRLTVL.

Written as DNA, the CDR3 is TGTGCCTGGATAAATCGGGGAGATGTCAGTGAAAAACTGTTTTTT. It translates to CAWINRGDVSEKLFF. V gene TRBV30 combines with J gene TRBJ1-4; the D is unclear. The CDR3 is 15 amino acids. CDR1 is GTSNPN and CDR2 is SVGIG in the germline V gene (reference sequence). Trimming stripped 4 bases from V and 7 bases from J, with 19 bases between.

This chain uses TRBV19 with TRBJ1-1; possibly TRBD1 for D (6 bases). CDR3 length: 18 residues. Germline loops: CDR1 LNHDA, CDR2 SQIVND (reference sequence). V was pared by 0 bases and J by 8 bases, with 25 bases between. CDR3 residues: CASSIDKGRGARRREAFF. The CDR3 nucleotides are TGTGCCAGTAGTATAGATAAGGGACGGGGGGCTCGGAGAAGAGAAGCTTTCTTT.

The CDR3 DNA is TGCGCCAGCAGGTCCGGGACAGGGGGGCCCCAGCATTTT. This translates into CASRSGTGGPQHF. The gene calls are TRBV5-1 and TRBJ1-5; 11 bases fit TRBD1. J lost 9 bases, V lost 5 bases, and 4 bases had no gene match. Per germline, CDR1 SGHRS and CDR2 YFSETQ. The CDR3 consists of 13 residues.

The chain employs TRBV16 and TRBJ2-4, with 8 bases fitting TRBD1. Germline-derived CDR1 and CDR2 are KGHSY and FQNENV. The J segment lost 1 base and the V segment lost 2 bases, leaving 4 bases of the junction unmatched. The CDR3 spans 16 residues. The CDR3 reads CASSQARGLAKNIQYF. CDR3 nucleotide sequence: TGTGCCAGCAGCCAAGCCAGGGGGCTGGCCAAAAACATTCAGTACTTC.

The J gene is TRBJ2-2, the V gene TRBV6-4; 10 nucleotides agree with TRBD2. CDR3 length: 16 residues. Per the germline V gene, CDR1 is MRHNA and CDR2 is SNTAGT. The junction had 8 bases not matched to a gene; V was cut back by 2 bases and J by 8 bases. CDR3 residues: CASSDGLAGVSGELFF. As DNA, the CDR3 is TGTGCCAGCAGTGACGGGCTAGCGGGAGTCTCTGGGGAGCTGTTTTTT.

This clone was detected once. The chain employs TRBV30 and TRBJ1-4; D is perhaps TRBD1 (5 bases). V was clipped by 2 bases and J by 6 bases, with 10 bases between them. Germline V gene lookup returns CDR1 GTSNPN and CDR2 SVGIG (reference sequence). The CDR3 is 13 amino acids. The CDR3 reads CAWSPGRYEKLFF. The DNA of the CDR3 is TGTGCCTGGAGTCCAGGGCGGTATGAAAAACTGTTTTTT. Filled out from reference TRBV30 and TRBJ1-4, the complete variable domain reads SQTIHQWPATLVQPVGSPLSLECTVEGTSNPNLYWYRQAAGRGLQLLFYSVGIGQISSEVPQNLSASRPQDRQFILSSKKLLLSDSGFYLCAWSPGRYEKLFFGSGTQLSVL.

This clone was picked up a small number of times. The chain has TRBV7-6 and TRBJ1-6; 10 positions match TRBD1. This CDR3 comprises 14 residues. J was trimmed by 11 bases and V by 4 bases; bases with no gene match: 5. The germline CDR1 and CDR2 sequences are SGHVS and FNYEAQ. CDR3 residues: CASSSGQGRTPLHF. The CDR3 coding sequence is TGTGCCAGCAGCTCGGGACAGGGGAGGACACCCCTCCACTTT.

Only a few counts were recorded for this clone. CDR3 in amino acids: CASSTSGRGETQYF. CDR3 DNA: TGTGCCAGCAGTACTAGCGGGAGGGGGGAGACCCAGTACTTC. V usage is TRBV6-5 and J usage is TRBJ2-5; TRBD2 aligns across 13 bases. J was trimmed by 5 bases and V by 5 bases; bases with no gene match: 2. The CDR3 length is 14 residues. Germline CDR1 and CDR2: MNHEY and SVGAGI.

This clone is labeled medium-sized (0.01 to 0.1%). This chain joins TRBV7-9 and TRBJ1-1, with D maybe TRBD1 (5 bases). CDR1 is SEHNR, CDR2 FQNEAQ, per germline (reference sequence). Trimming took 1 base from V and 0 from J, leaving 12 bases between them. The CDR3 is made up of 16 amino acids. The CDR3 sequence: CASSLDPGTMNTEAFF. The CDR3, as DNA: TGTGCCAGCAGCTTAGACCCGGGGACCATGAACACTGAAGCTTTCTTT.

This chain joins TRBV18 and TRBJ2-7, with D hard to call. This CDR3 region has 12 residues. V lost 1 base and J 6 bases, leaving 7 bases between the germline ends. The germline CDR1 and CDR2 sequences are KGHSH and LQKENI. For the CDR3, the DNA is TGTGCCAGCTCACCACTACGAGGCGAGCAGTACTTC. Protein product: CASSPLRGEQYF.

V is TRBV5-6 and J is TRBJ2-7; tentatively, D is TRBD1 (6 bases). Germline V gene sequence: CDR1 SGHDT, CDR2 YYEEEE. V lost 0 bases and J 2 bases, leaving 12 bases between the germline ends. The CDR3 is made up of 15 amino acids. CDR3 DNA: TGTGCCAGCAGCTTGGGAGGGACAATCACCTACGAGCAGTACTTC. Translating it yields CASSLGGTITYEQYF.

The genes are TRBV28 and TRBJ2-7; tentative D call: TRBD2 (6 bases). V lost 1 base and J lost 0, with 7 bases in between. Germline-derived CDR1 and CDR2 are MDHEN and SYDVKM. The CDR3 sequence is 14 residues long. The CDR3 DNA reads as TGTGCCAGCAGTTTATCCGGGAGCTCCTACGAGCAGTACTTC. Amino acid sequence: CASSLSGSSYEQYF.

V usage is TRBV5-1 and J usage is TRBJ1-4; 8 nucleotides agree with TRBD1. After removal of 4 bases from V and 4 bases from J, the junction contained 9 bases not matched to a gene. This CDR3 is built from 16 residues. Germline-derived CDR1 and CDR2 are SGHRS and YFSETQ. CDR3 amino acids: CASSRQGANSNEKLFF. As DNA, the CDR3 is TGCGCCAGCAGCAGGCAGGGGGCAAACAGTAATGAAAAACTGTTTTTT.

This clone showed up just once. CDR3 amino acids: CASSPQAGLADTQYF. The DNA of the CDR3 is TGTGCCAGCTCACCACAGGCGGGATTAGCAGATACGCAGTATTTT. The chain combines TRBV18 with TRBJ2-3; possible D gene TRBD2, 6 bases. Germline V gives CDR1 KGHSH, CDR2 LQKENI. The V and J ends lost 1 base and 4 bases respectively, with 12 bases between them. The CDR3 spans 15 residues.

The chain is built from TRBV5-1 and TRBJ2-3; D ambiguous. Trimming shortened V by 0 bases and J by 4 bases, and 15 bases separated the two germline ends. The CDR3 is 16 residues long. Germline V lookup: CDR1 SGHRS, CDR2 YFSETQ. This chain's CDR3 is CASSLDGLVSADTQYF. The CDR3 region has the DNA TGCGCCAGCAGCTTGGATGGTCTAGTAAGCGCAGATACGCAGTATTTT.

The V and J genes are TRBV14 and TRBJ1-6; D unresolved. The length of the CDR3 is 16 residues. Germline V lookup: CDR1 SGHDN, CDR2 FVKESK. V was trimmed by 4 bases and J by 5 bases, leaving 15 bases between them. In DNA, the CDR3 is TGTGCCAGCAGCCCTTTAAAACAGTCGAATAATTCACCCCTCCACTTT. This encodes CASSPLKQSNNSPLHF.

The chain uses TRBV11-1 and TRBJ1-1, with no clear D. CDR1 and CDR2 from the germline V gene are SGHAT and FQDESV (reference sequence). The V gene lost 5 bases and the J gene lost 1 base, with 11 bases spanning the gap. CDR3 length: 14 amino acids. CDR3 sequence: CASSPYRGNTEAFF. The CDR3 nucleotides read TGTGCCAGCAGCCCTTATCGTGGGAACACTGAAGCTTTCTTT.